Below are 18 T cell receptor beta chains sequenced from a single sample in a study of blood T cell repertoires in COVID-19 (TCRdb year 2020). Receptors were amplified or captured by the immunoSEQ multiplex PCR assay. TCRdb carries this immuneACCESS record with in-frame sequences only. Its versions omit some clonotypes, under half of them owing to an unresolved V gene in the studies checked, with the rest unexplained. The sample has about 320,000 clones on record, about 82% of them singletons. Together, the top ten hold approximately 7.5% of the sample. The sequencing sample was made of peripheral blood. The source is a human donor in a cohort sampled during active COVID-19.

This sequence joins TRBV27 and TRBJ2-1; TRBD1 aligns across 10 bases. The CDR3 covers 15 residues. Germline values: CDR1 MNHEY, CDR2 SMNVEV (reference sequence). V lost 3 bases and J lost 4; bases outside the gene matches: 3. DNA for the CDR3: TGTGCCAGCAGTTTCGGACAGGGGGTTTACAATGAGCAGTTCTTC. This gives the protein CASSFGQGVYNEQFF.

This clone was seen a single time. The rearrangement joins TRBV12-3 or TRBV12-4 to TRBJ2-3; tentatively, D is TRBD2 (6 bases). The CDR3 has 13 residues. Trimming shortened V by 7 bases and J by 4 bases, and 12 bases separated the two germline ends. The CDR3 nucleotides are TGTGCCAGCACCTTCGGGGGTGCAGATACGCAGTATTTT. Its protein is CASTFGGADTQYF.

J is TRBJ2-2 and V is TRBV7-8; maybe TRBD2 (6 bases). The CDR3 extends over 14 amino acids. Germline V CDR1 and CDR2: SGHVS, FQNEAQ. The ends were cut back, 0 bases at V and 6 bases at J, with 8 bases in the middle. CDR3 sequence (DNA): TGTGCCAGCAGCTTAGCCAGGGAGGCCGGGGAGCTGTTTTTT. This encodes CASSLAREAGELFF.

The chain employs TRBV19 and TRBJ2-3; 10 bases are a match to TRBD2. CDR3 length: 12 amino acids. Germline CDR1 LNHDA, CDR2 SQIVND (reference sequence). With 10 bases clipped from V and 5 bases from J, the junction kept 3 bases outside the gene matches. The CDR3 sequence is CATAGGQDTQYF. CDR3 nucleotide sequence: TGTGCCACAGCGGGGGGGCAAGATACGCAGTATTTT.

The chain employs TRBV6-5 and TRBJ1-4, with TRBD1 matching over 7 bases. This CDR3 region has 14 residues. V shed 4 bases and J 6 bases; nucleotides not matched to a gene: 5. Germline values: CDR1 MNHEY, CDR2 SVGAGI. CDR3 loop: CASSLGGDDEKLFF. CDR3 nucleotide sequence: TGTGCCAGCAGTTTAGGGGGCGATGATGAAAAACTGTTTTTT.

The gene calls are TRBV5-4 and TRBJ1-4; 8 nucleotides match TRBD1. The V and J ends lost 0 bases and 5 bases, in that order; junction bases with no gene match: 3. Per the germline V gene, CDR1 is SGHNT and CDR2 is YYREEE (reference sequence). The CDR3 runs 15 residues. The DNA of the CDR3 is TGTGCCAGCAGCTTGGGAGGGGACAGGAATGAAAAACTGTTTTTT. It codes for CASSLGGDRNEKLFF.

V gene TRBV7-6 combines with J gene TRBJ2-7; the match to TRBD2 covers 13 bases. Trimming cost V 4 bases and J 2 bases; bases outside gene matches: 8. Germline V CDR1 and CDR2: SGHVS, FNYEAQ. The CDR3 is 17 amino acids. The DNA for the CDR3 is TGTGCCAGCAGCTCCCAGACACTAGCGGGGGGGGCCTACGAGCAGTACTTC. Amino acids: CASSSQTLAGGAYEQYF.

The CDR3 DNA sequence: TGCGCCAGCAGCCAAGCTAGCGGGGGGGCCGGTGAGCAGTTCTTC. This gives the protein CASSQASGGAGEQFF. The chain joins TRBV4-1 to TRBJ2-1, with 12 bases lining up with TRBD2. The germline V gene has CDR1 MGHRA and CDR2 YSYEKL. Trimming cost V 1 base and J 9 bases; bases outside gene matches: 4. CDR3 length: 15 amino acids.

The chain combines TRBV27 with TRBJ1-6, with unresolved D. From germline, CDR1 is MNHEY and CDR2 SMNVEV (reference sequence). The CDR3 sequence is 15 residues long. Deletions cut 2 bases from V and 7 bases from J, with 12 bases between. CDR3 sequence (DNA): TGTGCCAGCAGTTTAGCACAGTCCACAAATTCACCCCTCCACTTT. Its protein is CASSLAQSTNSPLHF.

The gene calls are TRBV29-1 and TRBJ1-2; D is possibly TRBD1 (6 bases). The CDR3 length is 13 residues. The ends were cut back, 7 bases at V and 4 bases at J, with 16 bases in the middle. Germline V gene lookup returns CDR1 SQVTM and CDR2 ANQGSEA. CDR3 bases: TGCAGCGCATTCTCCGGGACACCCTATGGCTACACCTTC. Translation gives CSAFSGTPYGYTF.

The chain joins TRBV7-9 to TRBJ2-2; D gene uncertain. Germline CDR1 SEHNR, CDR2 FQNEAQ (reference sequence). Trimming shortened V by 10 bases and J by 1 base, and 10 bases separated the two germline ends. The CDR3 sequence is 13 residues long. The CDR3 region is CATVTGNTGELFF. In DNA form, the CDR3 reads TGTGCCACCGTGACTGGGAACACCGGGGAGCTGTTTTTT.

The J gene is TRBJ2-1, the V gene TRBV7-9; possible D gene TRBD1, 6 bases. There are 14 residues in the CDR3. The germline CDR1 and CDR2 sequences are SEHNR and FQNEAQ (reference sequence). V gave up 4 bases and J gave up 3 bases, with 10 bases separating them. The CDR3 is CASSSDSNYNEQFF. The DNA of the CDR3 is TGTGCCAGCAGCTCGGACAGCAACTACAATGAGCAGTTCTTC.

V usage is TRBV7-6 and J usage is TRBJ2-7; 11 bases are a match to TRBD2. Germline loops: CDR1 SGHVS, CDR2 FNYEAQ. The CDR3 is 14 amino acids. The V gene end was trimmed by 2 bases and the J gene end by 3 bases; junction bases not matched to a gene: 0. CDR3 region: CASSLTSGGYEQYF. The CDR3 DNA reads TGTGCCAGCAGCTTAACTAGCGGGGGCTACGAGCAGTACTTC.

As DNA, the CDR3 is TGCGCCAGCAGCTTGACGGGAACTCGGTTCACAGATACGCAGTATTTT. Protein product: CASSLTGTRFTDTQYF. The genes are TRBV5-1 and TRBJ2-3, with D perhaps matching TRBD2 (5 bases). This CDR3 is built from 16 residues. Germline values: CDR1 SGHRS, CDR2 YFSETQ. The V end lost 1 base, the J end lost 2 bases, and 14 bases lay between the germline ends.

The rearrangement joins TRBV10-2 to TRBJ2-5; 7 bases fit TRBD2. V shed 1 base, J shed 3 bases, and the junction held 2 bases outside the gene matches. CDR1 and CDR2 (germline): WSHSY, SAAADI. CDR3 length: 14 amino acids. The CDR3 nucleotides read TGCGCCAGCAGTGAGTTGGGAGGGGAAGAGACCCAGTACTTC. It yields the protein CASSELGGEETQYF.

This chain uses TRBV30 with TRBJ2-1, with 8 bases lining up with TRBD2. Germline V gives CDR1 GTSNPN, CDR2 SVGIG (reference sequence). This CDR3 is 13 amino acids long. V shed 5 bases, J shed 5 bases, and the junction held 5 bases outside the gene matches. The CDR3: CAWGSGGHNEQFF. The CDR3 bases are TGTGCCTGGGGCAGCGGGGGTCACAATGAGCAGTTCTTC.

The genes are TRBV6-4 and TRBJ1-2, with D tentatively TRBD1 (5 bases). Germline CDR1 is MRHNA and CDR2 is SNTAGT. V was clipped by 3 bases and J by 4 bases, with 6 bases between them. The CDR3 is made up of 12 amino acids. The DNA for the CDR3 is TGTGCCAGCAGTGATGACAGCTATGGCTACACCTTC. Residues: CASSDDSYGYTF.

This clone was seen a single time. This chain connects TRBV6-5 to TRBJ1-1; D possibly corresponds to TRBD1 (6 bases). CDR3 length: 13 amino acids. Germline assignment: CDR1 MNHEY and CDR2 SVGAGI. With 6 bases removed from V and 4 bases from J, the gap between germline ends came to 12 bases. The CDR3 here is CASRRGQSTEAFF. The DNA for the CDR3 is TGTGCCAGCAGACGTGGACAGAGCACTGAAGCTTTCTTT.